The 5 T cell receptor beta chains presented below share a single source sample, sequenced in a study of blood T cells in healthy people across ages. With a J-beta primer mix and a sample-barcoded 5' primer, a second PCR ran roughly 6 to 11 cycles. TCRdb itself ran the 5' RACE reads through MiXCR, one entry per CDR3 protein. Of some 640,000 distinct CDR3 sequences listed, around 49% are singletons. Sequenced: blood. Receptor source: a woman aged 55-69 years in good health.

The chain couples TRBV18 to TRBJ2-3, with D uncertain. The CDR3 contains 13 residues. CDR1 and CDR2 (germline): KGHSH, LQKENI. The ends were cut back, 1 base at V and 3 bases at J, with 5 bases in the middle. CDR3 amino acids: CASSPLATDTQYF. CDR3 DNA sequence: TGTGCCAGCTCACCACTAGCAACAGATACGCAGTATTTT. Based on the CDR3 plus reference TRBV18 and TRBJ2-3, the full variable domain is NAGVMQNPRHLVRRRGQEARLRCSPMKGHSHVYWYRQLPEEGLKFMVYLQKENIIDESGMPKERFSAEFPKEGPSILRIQQVVRGDSAAYFCASSPLATDTQYFGPGTRLTVL.

The CDR3 bases are TGTGCCAGCCGCCGGGACGGTTCTCAAGAGACCCAGTACTTC. Protein product: CASRRDGSQETQYF. J is TRBJ2-5 and V is TRBV11-2; D tentatively reads TRBD1 or TRBD2 (5 bases each). V lost 8 bases, J lost 2 bases, and 15 bases lay in between. Germline CDR1 SGHAT, CDR2 FQNNGV. CDR3 size: 14 residues.

This clonotype came up a few times. The chain couples TRBV6-2 or TRBV6-3 to TRBJ2-5; 7 bases map to TRBD1. Germline V gene sequence: CDR1 MNHEY, CDR2 SVGEGT. This CDR3 is built from 14 residues. The ends lost 5 bases at V and 2 bases at J; junction bases unmatched: 5. The CDR3 loop is CASSQHRGQETQYF. The CDR3 DNA is TGTGCCAGCAGTCAACACAGGGGTCAAGAGACCCAGTACTTC.

This clonotype was seen a few times. The chain uses TRBV5-1 and TRBJ2-7; 12 bases map to TRBD2. Germline V gene data show CDR1 as SGHRS and CDR2 as YFSETQ. This CDR3 has 16 amino acids. V was clipped by 1 base and J by 2 bases; unmatched bases: 4. DNA for the CDR3: TGCGCCAGCAGCTTGTCACTAGCGGGAGGTCCCTACGAGCAGTACTTC. It yields the protein CASSLSLAGGPYEQYF.

This clonotype has only a few counts. V gene TRBV29-1 combines with J gene TRBJ2-5; no definite D call. This CDR3 spans 13 amino acids. Germline V lookup: CDR1 SQVTM, CDR2 ANQGSEA. Trimming took 1 base from V and 4 from J, leaving 10 bases between them. The CDR3 DNA sequence: TGCAGCGTTGAAGGGTTCAGTGGAGAGACCCAGTACTTC. Protein: CSVEGFSGETQYF.